Listed here are 15 T cell receptor beta chains from one sample, sequenced in a study of PD-1 blockade in mismatch repair-deficient tumors. Libraries were prepared by immunoSEQ multiplex PCR; TCRdb keeps only in-frame clonotypes and omits some of them. The sample includes 120,000 or so clones, 70% to 90% of them seen just once. Sequencing used peripheral blood, obtained 44 weeks after starting pembrolizumab. These TCRs come from an adult with mismatch repair-deficient cancer.

The genes are TRBV27 and TRBJ2-7; TRBD2 aligns across 10 bases. The J segment lost 0 bases and the V segment lost 6 bases, leaving 8 bases of the junction unmatched. Germline-derived CDR1 and CDR2 are MNHEY and SMNVEV (reference sequence). The CDR3 runs to 16 residues. The CDR3 DNA reads TGTGCCAGCAGCCCTTCTAGCGGGAGCTTCTCCTACGAGCAGTACTTC. It yields the protein CASSPSSGSFSYEQYF.

This clone has only one observation. The V gene is TRBV9, the J gene TRBJ2-2; 14 nucleotides line up with TRBD2. The V gene's germline CDR1 is SGDLS and CDR2 YYNGEE. Trimming cost V 3 bases and J 5 bases; bases outside gene matches: 6. The CDR3 is 17 residues long. CDR3 DNA: TGTGCCAGCAGCGCGCCGGGACTAGCGGGAGAGACCGGGGAGCTGTTTTTT. It encodes CASSAPGLAGETGELFF.

The chain has TRBV5-1 and TRBJ2-1; 9 bases match TRBD2. The CDR3 sequence is 15 residues long. Trimming removed 4 bases from V and 5 bases from J; junction bases left unmatched: 7. Germline V lookup: CDR1 SGHRS, CDR2 YFSETQ. CDR3 nucleotides: TGCGCCAGCAGCCTGGTGGCGGGAGGGAACAATGAGCAGTTCTTC. Protein product: CASSLVAGGNNEQFF.

The chain links TRBV5-4 to TRBJ2-6; 10 positions agree with TRBD1. This CDR3 is built from 17 residues. The V gene's germline CDR1 is SGHNT and CDR2 YYREEE (reference sequence). The V segment lost 2 bases and the J segment 4 bases; nucleotides outside the gene matches: 6. The CDR3 region has the DNA TGTGCCAGCAGCTTTGGACAGGGGGGATGGGGGGCCAACGTCCTGACTTTC. It specifies CASSFGQGGWGANVLTF.

The chain carries TRBV5-1 and TRBJ2-2; D is uncertain. Germline assignment: CDR1 SGHRS and CDR2 YFSETQ. The CDR3 sequence is 15 residues long. The V and J ends lost 3 bases and 0 bases respectively, with 9 bases between them. The CDR3 DNA reads as TGCGCCAGCAGCTCGTATGTTTCGAACACCGGGGAGCTGTTTTTT. It codes for CASSSYVSNTGELFF.

V and J are TRBV28 and TRBJ2-3; D might be TRBD1 or TRBD2, each matching 6 bases. The germline V gene encodes CDR1 MDHEN and CDR2 SYDVKM. This CDR3 has 15 amino acids. V was cut by 2 bases and J by 0 bases, with 9 bases left in between. The CDR3, as DNA: TGTGCCAGCAGTTTACCGGGGGCTAGCACAGATACGCAGTATTTT. Its translation is CASSLPGASTDTQYF.

The chain uses TRBV15 and TRBJ2-3; no firm D call. CDR1 is LNHNV and CDR2 is YYDKDF in the germline V gene (reference sequence). The CDR3 sequence is 16 residues long. Trimming took off 5 bases at V and 2 bases at J, with 17 bases between the two ends. In DNA form, the CDR3 reads TGTGCCACCAGCTCACCCCGGGCCCTCCTCACAGATACGCAGTATTTT. It encodes CATSSPRALLTDTQYF.

This clone was seen a few times. This chain links TRBV5-1 with TRBJ1-1; weak D call: TRBD1 (6 bases). The germline V gene has CDR1 SGHRS and CDR2 YFSETQ. This CDR3 contains 15 residues. Trimming took off 0 bases at V and 1 base at J, with 10 bases between the two ends. The CDR3 loop is CASSLGWGQNTEAFF. Here the CDR3 DNA reads TGCGCCAGCAGCTTGGGTTGGGGGCAGAACACTGAAGCTTTCTTT.

The genes are TRBV2 and TRBJ2-2; D unresolved. CDR1 is SNHLY and CDR2 is FYNNEI in the germline V gene. Trimming cost V 9 bases and J 1 base, with 12 bases left between them. The CDR3 consists of 14 residues. The CDR3 loop reads CASQVTENTGELFF. The CDR3 DNA reads TGTGCCAGTCAAGTAACAGAGAACACCGGGGAGCTGTTTTTT.

The chain has TRBV11-2 and TRBJ2-1; 9 positions agree with TRBD1. Germline loops: CDR1 SGHAT, CDR2 FQNNGV. Trimming at V came to 6 bases and at J to 8 bases, leaving 11 bases not matched to a gene. The CDR3 totals 15 residues. The chain's CDR3 is CASRYPGQGTHEQFF. As DNA, the CDR3 is TGTGCCAGCAGGTACCCCGGACAGGGGACCCATGAGCAGTTCTTC. The variable domain in full, completed from reference TRBV11-2 and TRBJ2-1, reads EAGVAQSPRYKIIEKRQSVAFWCNPISGHATLYWYQQILGQGPKLLIQFQNNGVVDDSQLPKDRFSAERLKGVDSTLKIQPAKLEDSAVYLCASRYPGQGTHEQFFGPGTRLTVL.

V usage is TRBV19 and J usage is TRBJ1-2, with 7 positions matching TRBD1. CDR1 is LNHDA, CDR2 SQIVND, per germline (reference sequence). The CDR3 has 14 residues. Trimming at V came to 5 bases and at J to 1 base, leaving 4 bases not matched to a gene. CDR3 amino acids: CASSRDRVNYGYTF. The CDR3 DNA reads as TGTGCCAGTAGTCGGGACAGAGTTAACTATGGCTACACCTTC.

This clone has just a few counts. This rearrangement joins TRBV5-1 to TRBJ2-1, with a weak D call TRBD1 (6 bases). Germline V gene data show CDR1 as SGHRS and CDR2 as YFSETQ. Trimming took off 4 bases at V and 9 bases at J, with 14 bases between the two ends. This CDR3 comprises 13 residues. CDR3 in amino acids: CASSPRGEGEQFF. The CDR3 nucleotides are TGCGCCAGCAGCCCCAGGGGAGAAGGTGAGCAGTTCTTC.

This clone was recorded only once. The CDR3: CASSRGNFRGYSNQPQHF. CDR3 nucleotide sequence: TGTGCCAGTAGCAGGGGAAACTTTCGAGGTTATAGCAATCAGCCCCAGCATTTT. The rearrangement joins TRBV19 to TRBJ1-5, with D possibly being TRBD1 (6 bases). This CDR3 comprises 18 residues. Germline V CDR1 and CDR2: LNHDA, SQIVND (reference sequence). V was shortened by 6 bases and J by 0 bases, with 21 bases between the two germline ends.

The genes are TRBV4-2 and TRBJ2-3; TRBD2 agrees at 12 bases. Trimming at V came to 0 bases and at J to 4 bases, leaving 2 bases not matched to a gene. The CDR3 extends over 16 amino acids. Germline lookup yields CDR1 LGHNA and CDR2 YNFKEQ. Here the CDR3 reads CASSQDLAGGPDTQYF. In DNA, the CDR3 is TGTGCCAGCAGCCAAGATCTAGCGGGAGGGCCAGATACGCAGTATTTT.

This clone was counted a single time. Written as DNA, the CDR3 is TGTGCCAGCAGCTTAGTGGGCGGAACCTACAATGAGCAGTTCTTC. It encodes CASSLVGGTYNEQFF. The chain recombines TRBV7-6 with TRBJ2-1, with D unclear. The V gene's germline CDR1 is SGHVS and CDR2 FNYEAQ. This CDR3 has 15 residues. The ends were cut back, 1 base at V and 2 bases at J, with 9 bases in the middle.